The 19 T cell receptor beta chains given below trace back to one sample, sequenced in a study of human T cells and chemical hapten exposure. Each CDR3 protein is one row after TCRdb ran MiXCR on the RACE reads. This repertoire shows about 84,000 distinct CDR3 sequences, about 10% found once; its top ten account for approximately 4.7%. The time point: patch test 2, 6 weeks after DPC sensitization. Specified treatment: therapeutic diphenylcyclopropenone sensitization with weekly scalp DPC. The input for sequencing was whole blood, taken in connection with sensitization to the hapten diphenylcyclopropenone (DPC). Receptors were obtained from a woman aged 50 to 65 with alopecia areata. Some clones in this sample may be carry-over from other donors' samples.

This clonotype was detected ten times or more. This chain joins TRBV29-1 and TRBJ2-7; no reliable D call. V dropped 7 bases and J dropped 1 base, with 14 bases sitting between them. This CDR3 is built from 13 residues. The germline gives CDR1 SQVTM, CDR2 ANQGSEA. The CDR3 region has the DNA TGCAGCGCAGCAGGCGGTCCATCCTACGAGCAGTACTTC. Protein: CSAAGGPSYEQYF.

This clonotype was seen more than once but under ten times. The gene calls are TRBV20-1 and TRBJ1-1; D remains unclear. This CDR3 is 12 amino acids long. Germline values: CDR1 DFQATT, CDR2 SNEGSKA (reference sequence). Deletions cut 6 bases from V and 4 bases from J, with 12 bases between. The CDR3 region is CSATRSGTEAFF. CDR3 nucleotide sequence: TGCAGTGCGACGAGGTCAGGCACTGAAGCTTTCTTT.

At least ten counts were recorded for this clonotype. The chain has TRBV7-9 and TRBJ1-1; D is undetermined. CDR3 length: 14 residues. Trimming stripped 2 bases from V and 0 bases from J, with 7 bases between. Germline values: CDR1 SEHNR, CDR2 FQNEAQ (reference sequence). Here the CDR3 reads CASSLRGMNTEAFF. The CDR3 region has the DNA TGTGCCAGCAGCTTACGGGGTATGAACACTGAAGCTTTCTTT.

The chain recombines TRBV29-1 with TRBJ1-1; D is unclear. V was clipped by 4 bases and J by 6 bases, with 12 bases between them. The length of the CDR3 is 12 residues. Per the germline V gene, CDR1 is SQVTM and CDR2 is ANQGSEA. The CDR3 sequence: CSVGHLGAEAFF. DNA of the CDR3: TGCAGCGTTGGTCACCTCGGCGCTGAAGCTTTCTTT.

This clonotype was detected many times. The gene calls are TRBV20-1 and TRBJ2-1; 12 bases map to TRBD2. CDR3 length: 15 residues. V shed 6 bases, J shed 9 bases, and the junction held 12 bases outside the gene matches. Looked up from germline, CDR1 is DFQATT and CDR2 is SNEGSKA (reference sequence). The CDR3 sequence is CSANPQRLAGAEQFF. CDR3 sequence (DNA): TGCAGTGCCAACCCACAAAGACTAGCGGGAGCTGAGCAGTTCTTC.

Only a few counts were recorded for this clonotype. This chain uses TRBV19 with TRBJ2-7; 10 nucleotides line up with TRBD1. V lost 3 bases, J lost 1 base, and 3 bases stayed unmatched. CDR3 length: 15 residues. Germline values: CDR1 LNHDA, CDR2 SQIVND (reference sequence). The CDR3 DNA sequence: TGTGCCAGTAGTATCGGGACAGGGGCTTCCTACGAGCAGTACTTC. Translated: CASSIGTGASYEQYF.

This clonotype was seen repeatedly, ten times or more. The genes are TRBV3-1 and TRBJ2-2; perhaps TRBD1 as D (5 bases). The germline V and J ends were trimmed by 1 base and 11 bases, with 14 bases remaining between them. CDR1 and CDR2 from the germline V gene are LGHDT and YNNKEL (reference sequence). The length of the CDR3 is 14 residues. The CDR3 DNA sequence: TGTGCCAGCAGCCAAGTATCCAGGACAAGAGAGCTGTTTTTT. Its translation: CASSQVSRTRELFF.

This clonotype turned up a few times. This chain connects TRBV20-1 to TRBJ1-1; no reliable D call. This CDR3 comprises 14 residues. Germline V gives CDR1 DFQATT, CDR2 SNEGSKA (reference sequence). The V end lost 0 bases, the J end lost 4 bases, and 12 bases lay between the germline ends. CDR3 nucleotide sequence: TGCAGTGCTAGAGATCTGCTGCGGTCCACTGAAGCTTTCTTT. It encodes CSARDLLRSTEAFF.

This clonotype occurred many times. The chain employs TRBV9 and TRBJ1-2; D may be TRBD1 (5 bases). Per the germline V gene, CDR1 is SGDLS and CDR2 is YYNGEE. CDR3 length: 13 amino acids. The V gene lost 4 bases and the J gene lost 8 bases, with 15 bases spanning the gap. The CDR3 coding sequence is TGTGCCAGCAGCTTACTCTTAGACAGCGGCTACACCTTC. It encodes CASSLLLDSGYTF.

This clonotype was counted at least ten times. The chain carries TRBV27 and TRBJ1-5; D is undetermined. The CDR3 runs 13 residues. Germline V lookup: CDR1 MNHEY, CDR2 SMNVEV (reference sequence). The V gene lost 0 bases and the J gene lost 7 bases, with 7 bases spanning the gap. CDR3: CASSLSWRQPQHF. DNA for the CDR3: TGTGCCAGCAGTTTATCTTGGAGGCAGCCCCAGCATTTT.

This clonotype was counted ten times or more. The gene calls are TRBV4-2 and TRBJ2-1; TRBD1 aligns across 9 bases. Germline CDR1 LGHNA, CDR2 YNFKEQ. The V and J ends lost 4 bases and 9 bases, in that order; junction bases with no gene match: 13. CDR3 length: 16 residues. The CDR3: CASSPTDRGGAGEQFF. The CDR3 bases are TGTGCCAGCAGCCCGACGGACAGGGGAGGGGCGGGTGAGCAGTTCTTC.

For the CDR3, the DNA is TGTGCCAGTAGTATGTCACTAGCGGTGTACAATGAGCAGTTCTTC. It translates to CASSMSLAVYNEQFF. The chain couples TRBV19 to TRBJ2-1; TRBD2 matches at 8 bases. Germline V CDR1 and CDR2: LNHDA, SQIVND (reference sequence). The CDR3 extends over 15 amino acids. Trimming cost V 3 bases and J 4 bases; bases outside gene matches: 5.

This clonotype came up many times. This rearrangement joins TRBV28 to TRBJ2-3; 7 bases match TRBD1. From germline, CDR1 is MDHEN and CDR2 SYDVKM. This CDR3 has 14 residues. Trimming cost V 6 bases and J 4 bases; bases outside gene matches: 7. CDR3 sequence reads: CASSLQTGSDTQYF. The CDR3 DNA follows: TGTGCCAGCAGCCTCCAGACAGGGTCAGATACGCAGTATTTT. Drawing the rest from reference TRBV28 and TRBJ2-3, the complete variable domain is DVKVTQSSRYLVKRTGEKVFLECVQDMDHENMFWYRQDPGLGLRLIYFSYDVKMKEKGDIPEGYSVSREKKERFSLILESASTNQTSMYLCASSLQTGSDTQYFGPGTRLTVL.

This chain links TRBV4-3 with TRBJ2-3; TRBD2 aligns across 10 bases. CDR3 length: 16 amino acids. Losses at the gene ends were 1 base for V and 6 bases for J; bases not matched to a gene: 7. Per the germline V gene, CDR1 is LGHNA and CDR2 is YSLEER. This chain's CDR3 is CASSQGTSGGRDTQYF. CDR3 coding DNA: TGCGCCAGCAGCCAAGGGACTAGCGGTGGACGGGATACGCAGTATTTT.

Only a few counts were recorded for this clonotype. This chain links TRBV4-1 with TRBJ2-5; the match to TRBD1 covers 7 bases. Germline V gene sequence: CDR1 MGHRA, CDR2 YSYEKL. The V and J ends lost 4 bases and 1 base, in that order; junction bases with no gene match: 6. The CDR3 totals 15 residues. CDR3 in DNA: TGCGCCAGCAGCCCACCGGGACAGTTCCAAGAGACCCAGTACTTC. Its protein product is CASSPPGQFQETQYF.

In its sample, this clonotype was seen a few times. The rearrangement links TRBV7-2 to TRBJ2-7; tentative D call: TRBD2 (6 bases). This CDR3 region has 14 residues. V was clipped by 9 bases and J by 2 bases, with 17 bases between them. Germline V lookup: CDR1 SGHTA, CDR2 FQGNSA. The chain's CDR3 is CASQGVGGPYEQYF. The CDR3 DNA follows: TGTGCCAGTCAGGGCGTCGGGGGACCCTACGAGCAGTACTTC.

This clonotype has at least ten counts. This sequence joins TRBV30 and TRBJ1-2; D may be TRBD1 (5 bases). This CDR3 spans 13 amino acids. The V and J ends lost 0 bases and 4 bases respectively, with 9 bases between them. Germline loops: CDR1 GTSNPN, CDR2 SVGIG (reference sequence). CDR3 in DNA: TGTGCCTGGAGTGTTAAAGGGGCCTATGGCTACACCTTC. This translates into CAWSVKGAYGYTF. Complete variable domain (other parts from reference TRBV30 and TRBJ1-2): SQTIHQWPATLVQPVGSPLSLECTVEGTSNPNLYWYRQAAGRGLQLLFYSVGIGQISSEVPQNLSASRPQDRQFILSSKKLLLSDSGFYLCAWSVKGAYGYTFGSGTRLTVV.

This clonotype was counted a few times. The CDR3 protein is CASSDQTGNFGANVLTF. DNA of the CDR3: TGTGCCAGCAGTGATCAGACAGGCAACTTTGGGGCCAACGTCCTGACTTTC. J is TRBJ2-6 and V is TRBV2, with TRBD1 as a possible D gene (6 bases). V dropped 3 bases and J dropped 3 bases, with 15 bases sitting between them. The CDR3 contains 17 residues. Germline lookup yields CDR1 SNHLY and CDR2 FYNNEI.

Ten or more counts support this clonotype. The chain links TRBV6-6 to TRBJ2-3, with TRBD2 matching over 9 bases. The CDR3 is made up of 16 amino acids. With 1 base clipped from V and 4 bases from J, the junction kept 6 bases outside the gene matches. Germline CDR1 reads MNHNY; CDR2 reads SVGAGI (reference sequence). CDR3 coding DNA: TGTGCCAGCAGTTACTGGTTAGCGGGAGCTGCAGATACGCAGTATTTT. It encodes CASSYWLAGAADTQYF.